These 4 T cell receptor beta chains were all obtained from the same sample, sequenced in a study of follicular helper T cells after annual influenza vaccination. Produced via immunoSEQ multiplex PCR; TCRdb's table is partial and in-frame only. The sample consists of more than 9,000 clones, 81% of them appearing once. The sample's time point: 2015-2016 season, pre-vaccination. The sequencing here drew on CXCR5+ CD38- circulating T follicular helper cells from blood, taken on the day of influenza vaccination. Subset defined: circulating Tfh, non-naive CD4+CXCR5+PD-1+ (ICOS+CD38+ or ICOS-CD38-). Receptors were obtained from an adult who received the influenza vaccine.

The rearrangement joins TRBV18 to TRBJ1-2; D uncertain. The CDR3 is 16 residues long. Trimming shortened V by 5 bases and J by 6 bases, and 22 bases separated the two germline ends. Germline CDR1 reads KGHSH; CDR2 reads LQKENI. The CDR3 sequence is CASSSSSPLTGDGYTF. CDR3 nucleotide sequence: TGTGCCAGCTCATCCTCATCTCCATTGACTGGGGATGGCTACACCTTC.

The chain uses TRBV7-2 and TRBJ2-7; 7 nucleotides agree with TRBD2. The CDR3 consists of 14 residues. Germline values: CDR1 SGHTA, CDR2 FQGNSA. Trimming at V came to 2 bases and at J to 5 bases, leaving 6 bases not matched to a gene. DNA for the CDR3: TGTGCCAGCAGCTTACAGGGAGGGGACCACGAGCAGTACTTC. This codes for CASSLQGGDHEQYF.

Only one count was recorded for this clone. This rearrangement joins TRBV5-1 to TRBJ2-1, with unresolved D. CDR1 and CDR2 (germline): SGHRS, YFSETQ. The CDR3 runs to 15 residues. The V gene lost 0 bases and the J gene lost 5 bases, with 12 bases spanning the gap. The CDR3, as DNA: TGCGCCAGCAGCTTGGTAAGGGCACAGAACAATGAGCAGTTCTTC. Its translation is CASSLVRAQNNEQFF. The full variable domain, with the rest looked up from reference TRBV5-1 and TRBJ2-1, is KAGVTQTPRYLIKTRGQQVTLSCSPISGHRSVSWYQQTPGQGLQFLFEYFSETQRNKGNFPGRFSGRQFSNSRSEMNVSTLELGDSALYLCASSLVRAQNNEQFFGPGTRLTVL.

CDR3 sequence reads: CASSGGGFEQYF. The CDR3 nucleotides are TGTGCCAGCAGCGGGGGAGGGTTCGAGCAGTACTTC. The chain joins TRBV7-2 to TRBJ2-7; TRBD2 agrees at 7 bases. The CDR3 sequence is 12 residues long. V shed 5 bases, J shed 6 bases, and the junction held 4 bases outside the gene matches. CDR1 and CDR2 from the germline V gene are SGHTA and FQGNSA. Full variable domain (missing parts from reference TRBV7-2 and TRBJ2-7): GAGVSQSPSNKVTEKGKDVELRCDPISGHTALYWYRQSLGQGLEFLIYFQGNSAPDKSGLPSDRFSAERTGGSVSTLTIQRTQQEDSAVYLCASSGGGFEQYFGPGTRLTVT.